This T cell receptor beta chain is from a study of cytomegalovirus exposure and HLA in healthy donors. For this clone: Its ends do not fully match the called genes, so a read error is possible.

TCRdb's table, derived via immunoSEQ multiplex PCR, lists solely in-frame clones and lacks some. The sample records roughly 120,000 clones, about 85% being singletons. The germline gives CDR1 SNHLY, CDR2 FYNNEI. CDR3 length: 14 residues. The V and J genes are TRBV2 and TRBJ1-4, with D possibly being TRBD1 (6 bases). Sequenced sample: PBMCs. This clonotype was obtained from a woman in her 30s in good health and CMV-seronegative. CDR3 sequence (DNA): TGTGCCGGCAGTGACGACAGGTATAATGAAGAACTGTTTTTT. It specifies CAGSDDRYNEELFF.